Sequencing of this T cell receptor beta chain was carried out in a study of T cells expressing NK-cell markers (dated by TCRdb to the early 2020s). Turning to the overall study: TCR beta-chain repertoires were profiled in sorted CD3+CD56+NKG2C+, CD3+CD56+NKG2C- and CD3+CD56-NKG2C+ T-cell subsets from roughly eight donors. Among the eight sequenced donors, seven were HCMV-seropositive and one was HCMV-seronegative. Sequencing of the libraries produced 2 x 150 bp reads on Illumina HiSeq 2000/2500, MiSeq or NextSeq. All eight donors whose samples were sequenced were randomly selected healthy volunteers, three of them men and five women. Results and caveats for the whole study, not just this receptor: Those dominant clonotypes were again the most abundant among CD3+CD56-NKG2C+ cells in a handful of donors, at roughly 25-60.1%. In over five donors, the dominant CD3+CD56+NKG2C+ clonotypes were among the top 10 CD8+ clonotypes and accounted for about 1.0-7.5% of CD8+ T cells. Whether the expanded NKG2C-expressing T cell clones were specific for HCMV antigens remained unclear.

HCMV serostatus was determined by detecting HCMV-specific IgG in serum with a commercial ELISA kit. Ficoll density gradient centrifugation was used to isolate peripheral blood mononuclear cells from blood. Counted from cysteine to phenylalanine, this CDR3 has 13 amino acids. DNA for this receptor is not on file. The germline V gene (reference sequence) provides CDR1 DFQATT and CDR2 SNEGSKA. The instrument was an Illumina HiSeq 2000. The TCR beta cDNA libraries were made using 5'RACE template switching, a step that added both a universal primer site and unique molecular identifiers. Synthesis of cDNA was primed from the TCR beta constant segment and was followed by two consecutive PCR amplification steps. The paper's data handling went like this. MIGEC was used to demultiplex reads and group the reads by UMI, and MiTCR was used to assemble and quantify clonotypes. Only TCR cDNA sequences supported by at least two reads were kept to exclude erroneous sequences. The tcR package was used for downstream repertoire analysis, and clonotypes were matched between fractions using CDR3 nucleotide sequence together with V segment. VDJmatch was used to annotate antigen specificity against VDJdb, with one amino acid substitution allowed in CDR3. After TCRdb reprocessed the reads, each CDR3 protein sequence was kept as one row, without DNA. These V and J calls originate from TCRdb's pipeline instead of the authors' own analysis. The sample table gives roughly 170,000 distinct CDR3 sequences. The ten largest clones represent approximately 18% of the sample.

Details on this clonotype: Its binding antigen is unknown.

The chain links TRBV20-1 with TRBJ2-1; TCRdb's D call of TRBD1 is untestable without DNA. The receptor was isolated from a woman aged 18 to 69 in good health. The specimen sequenced was blood T cells: a sorted CD56 or NKG2C T cell subset, CD4+ or CD8+ T cells, or bulk PBMC T cells (not recorded which). The CDR3 region: CSAPGAFYNEQFF.